Reported below is one TCR beta chain. The sample is drawn from a study of technical replicates of blood from several donors. CDR3 length: 13 residues. The germline CDR1 and CDR2 sequences are SQVTM and ANQGSEA. The V end was cut by 6 bases, the J end by 0 bases, with 12 bases between. Only in-frame clones appear in the TCRdb table, and some are missing; sequencing was by immunoSEQ multiplex PCR. The sample has roughly 82,000 clones; 96% are singletons. Sequenced sample: T cells isolated from PBMCs. The chain carries TRBV29-1 and TRBJ2-7; TRBD2 might be the D (6 bases). The clonotype originates from a human donor in good health. The CDR3, as DNA: TGCAGCGTCCGACTAGAGAGCTCCTACGAGCAGTACTTC. This gives the protein CSVRLESSYEQYF.